This T cell receptor (beta chain) was captured in a study of spatial heterogeneity in lung cancer. The table lists this clonotype with a few counts. The time point was: blood at routine non-recurrence follow-up after resection. The germline V gene has CDR1 SNHLY and CDR2 FYNNEI. Trimming took 5 bases from V and 8 from J, leaving 21 bases between them. The CDR3 is 15 amino acids. A single record per CDR3 protein comes from TCRdb applying MiXCR to the 5' RACE reads. Among about 3,100 distinct CDR3 sequences listed, around 20% were seen once. The source was PBMCs, collected at follow-up. The source is a male donor with early-stage non-small cell lung cancer. The rearrangement joins TRBV2 to TRBJ1-2; D perhaps matches TRBD1 (6 bases). This chain's CDR3 is CASSFRGGADEGYTF. The CDR3 DNA sequence: TGTGCCAGCAGTTTCCGAGGGGGGGCGGATGAAGGCTACACCTTC.